This entry lists 25 T cell receptor beta chains sequenced from one sample in a study of cytomegalovirus exposure and HLA in healthy donors. Both 60 Vbeta primers and 13 Jbeta primers went into the PCR. TCRdb keeps only in-frame clones here, not all; method: immunoSEQ multiplex PCR. The sample holds about 100,000 clones; roughly 80% are singletons and the top ten take roughly 8.9%. Sequencing was carried out using PBMCs. The receptor set was obtained from a male donor in good health and CMV-seropositive.

The chain combines TRBV7-2 with TRBJ2-1; D possibly corresponds to TRBD1 (7 bases). Germline V gene lookup returns CDR1 SGHTA and CDR2 FQGNSA. Trimming stripped 2 bases from V and 7 bases from J, with 15 bases between. The CDR3 sequence is 15 residues long. Here the CDR3 reads CASSLYPQGGNEQFF. For the CDR3, the DNA is TGTGCCAGCAGCTTATACCCCCAGGGGGGAAATGAGCAGTTCTTC.

The rearrangement joins TRBV5-4 to TRBJ1-1; 8 bases are shared with TRBD1. The CDR3 length is 15 residues. The trim removed 4 bases at V and 4 bases at J, leaving 9 bases unmatched. The V gene's germline CDR1 is SGHNT and CDR2 YYREEE (reference sequence). This chain's CDR3 is CASSKAGGAGTEAFF. CDR3 nucleotides: TGTGCCAGCAGCAAGGCAGGGGGCGCGGGCACTGAAGCTTTCTTT.

The rearrangement uses TRBV7-2 and TRBJ2-2, with D possibly matching TRBD1 (6 bases). Germline V gives CDR1 SGHTA, CDR2 FQGNSA. The CDR3 is made up of 15 amino acids. With 1 base removed from V and 3 bases from J, the gap between germline ends came to 9 bases. The chain's CDR3 is CASSLEAGDTGELFF. The CDR3, as DNA: TGTGCCAGCAGCTTAGAAGCAGGGGACACCGGGGAGCTGTTTTTT.

The genes are TRBV9 and TRBJ1-4, with a weak D call TRBD1 (5 bases). V lost 0 bases, J lost 6 bases, and 12 bases lay in between. Germline lookup yields CDR1 SGDLS and CDR2 YYNGEE. This CDR3 contains 15 residues. The CDR3 protein is CASSVGNSGYEKLFF. CDR3 nucleotide sequence: TGTGCCAGCAGCGTAGGTAATTCAGGGTATGAAAAACTGTTTTTT.

This chain uses TRBV7-3 with TRBJ2-7, with 7 nucleotides matching TRBD1. This CDR3 has 14 residues. The germline V gene encodes CDR1 SGHTA and CDR2 FQGTGA. The trim removed 5 bases at V and 1 base at J, leaving 5 bases unmatched. The CDR3: CASSLDRESYEQYF. In DNA form, the CDR3 reads TGTGCCAGCAGCCTCGACAGGGAGTCCTACGAGCAGTACTTC.

This clone was counted a single time. This chain connects TRBV4-2 to TRBJ2-3; no firm D call. Germline CDR1 and CDR2: LGHNA and YNFKEQ. The CDR3 runs 16 residues. The ends were cut back, 0 bases at V and 1 base at J, with 11 bases in the middle. CDR3 amino acids: CASSQERDLGTDTQYF. For the CDR3, the DNA is TGTGCCAGCAGCCAAGAGCGCGATTTGGGCACAGATACGCAGTATTTT.

The chain recombines TRBV4-3 with TRBJ2-2, with D possibly TRBD2 on 5 matching bases. Germline CDR1 and CDR2: LGHNA and YSLEER. The CDR3 length is 15 residues. V was pared by 0 bases and J by 7 bases, with 12 bases between. CDR3 protein: CASSQEGGRGGELFF. CDR3 nucleotide sequence: TGCGCCAGCAGCCAAGAAGGCGGTCGGGGCGGGGAGCTGTTTTTT.

The V call is TRBV7-2, the J call TRBJ2-1; D remains unclear. Germline-derived CDR1 and CDR2 are SGHTA and FQGNSA. The CDR3 contains 13 residues. Trimming shortened V by 1 base and J by 7 bases, and 8 bases separated the two germline ends. Here the CDR3 reads CASSLVGVNEQFF. The CDR3 nucleotides are TGTGCCAGCAGCTTAGTGGGCGTTAATGAGCAGTTCTTC.

V gene TRBV6-5 combines with J gene TRBJ2-7, with 8 bases that match TRBD1. The CDR3 sequence is 15 residues long. V lost 5 bases to trimming and J lost 0 bases; unmatched junction nucleotides: 6. The germline gives CDR1 MNHEY, CDR2 SVGAGI. The CDR3 loop reads CASSPMGTGSYEQYF. CDR3 in DNA: TGTGCCAGCAGTCCCATGGGGACAGGCTCCTACGAGCAGTACTTC.

The V gene is TRBV7-9, the J gene TRBJ2-5; D possibly corresponds to TRBD1 (6 bases). Germline CDR1 SEHNR, CDR2 FQNEAQ (reference sequence). The CDR3 extends over 16 amino acids. Trimming took 5 bases from V and 2 from J, leaving 18 bases between them. The CDR3 sequence is CASSLDRLFGQETQYF. In DNA, the CDR3 is TGTGCCAGCAGCCTAGACAGGTTGTTTGGTCAAGAGACCCAGTACTTC.

The chain uses TRBV5-1 and TRBJ2-7; 7 nucleotides agree with TRBD2. This CDR3 spans 12 amino acids. Germline CDR1 is SGHRS and CDR2 is YFSETQ. V was clipped by 4 bases and J by 9 bases; unmatched bases: 7. The CDR3 nucleotides are TGCGCCAGCAGCCCGGCGGGGGTATGGCAGTACTTC. It is translated as CASSPAGVWQYF.

The chain is built from TRBV2 and TRBJ2-7; possible D gene TRBD2, 6 bases. This CDR3 has 14 residues. CDR1 is SNHLY, CDR2 FYNNEI, per germline. V was cut by 0 bases and J by 4 bases, with 10 bases left in between. CDR3 in amino acids: CASSEAAGRYEQYF. The CDR3 nucleotides read TGTGCCAGCAGTGAAGCGGCAGGGAGGTACGAGCAGTACTTC.

This clone was seen only once. The junction departs from the called germline gene at one end, perhaps through a read error. V is TRBV7-6 and J is TRBJ2-7; D perhaps matches TRBD2 (5 bases). This CDR3 region has 14 residues. Germline V lookup: CDR1 SGHVS, CDR2 FNYEAQ. This chain's CDR3 is CASSLAGEAYEQYF. CDR3 nucleotide sequence: TGTGCCAGCAGCTTAGCGGGAGAAGCCTACGAGCAGTACTTT.

This sequence joins TRBV19 and TRBJ1-5, with D possibly matching TRBD1 (6 bases). CDR1 and CDR2 from the germline V gene are LNHDA and SQIVND (reference sequence). Trimming stripped 1 base from V and 4 bases from J, with 8 bases between. The length of the CDR3 is 14 residues. CDR3 sequence (DNA): TGTGCCAGTAGTATAGGGACAGATAATCAGCCCCAGCATTTT. Translated: CASSIGTDNQPQHF. Drawing the rest from reference TRBV19 and TRBJ1-5, the complete variable domain is DGGITQSPKYLFRKEGQNVTLSCEQNLNHDAMYWYRQDPGQGLRLIYYSQIVNDFQKGDIAEGYSVSREKKESFPLTVTSAQKNPTAFYLCASSIGTDNQPQHFGDGTRLSIL.

The chain couples TRBV30 to TRBJ1-2; D might be TRBD1 (6 bases). Deletions cut 3 bases from V and 7 bases from J, with 15 bases between. Germline V gene sequence: CDR1 GTSNPN, CDR2 SVGIG (reference sequence). CDR3 length: 13 amino acids. CDR3 DNA: TGTGCCTGGAGCGTTACCACAGGGACTGGCTACACCTTC. This gives the protein CAWSVTTGTGYTF. Combining the CDR3 with reference TRBV30 and TRBJ1-2 gives the whole variable domain SQTIHQWPATLVQPVGSPLSLECTVEGTSNPNLYWYRQAAGRGLQLLFYSVGIGQISSEVPQNLSASRPQDRQFILSSKKLLLSDSGFYLCAWSVTTGTGYTFGSGTRLTVV.

This chain connects TRBV6-5 to TRBJ1-4; perhaps TRBD1 as D (5 bases). Per germline, CDR1 MNHEY and CDR2 SVGAGI. Trimming stripped 7 bases from V and 7 bases from J, with 16 bases between. The CDR3 runs 14 residues. In nucleotides, the CDR3 is TGTGCCAGCACCTACGGGGGGGGGTCTGAAAAACTGTTTTTT. Translation gives CASTYGGGSEKLFF.

V usage is TRBV14 and J usage is TRBJ1-2; the D gene is possibly TRBD1 (5 bases). The germline gives CDR1 SGHDN, CDR2 FVKESK. The CDR3 length is 15 residues. V gave up 1 base and J gave up 2 bases, with 11 bases separating them. CDR3 amino acids: CASSQGQLGNYGYTF. CDR3 in DNA: TGTGCCAGCAGCCAAGGACAGCTAGGGAACTATGGCTACACCTTC.

This chain uses TRBV5-1 with TRBJ2-5, with 9 nucleotides matching TRBD1. Germline-derived CDR1 and CDR2 are SGHRS and YFSETQ. V shed 5 bases and J 7 bases; nucleotides not matched to a gene: 12. The CDR3 contains 15 residues. For the CDR3, the DNA is TGCGCCAGCAGTAATATAGGGACAGGGATAGGGACCCAGTACTTC. It is translated as CASSNIGTGIGTQYF.

The V gene is TRBV5-1, the J gene TRBJ2-3, with a possible D match to TRBD2 (6 bases). Germline CDR1 is SGHRS and CDR2 is YFSETQ. V gave up 3 bases and J gave up 0 bases, with 14 bases separating them. The CDR3 runs 16 residues. CDR3 region: CASSSGLILSTDTQYF. The DNA for the CDR3 is TGCGCCAGCAGCTCGGGACTGATTTTGAGCACAGATACGCAGTATTTT.

This rearrangement joins TRBV27 to TRBJ2-7, with a weak D call TRBD2 (5 bases). This CDR3 is 13 amino acids long. Germline lookup yields CDR1 MNHEY and CDR2 SMNVEV (reference sequence). Trimming took 5 bases from V and 6 from J, leaving 14 bases between them. In nucleotides, the CDR3 is TGTGCCAGCAGTACCCACCCTAGCAGCGAGCAGTACTTC. As protein: CASSTHPSSEQYF.

This chain connects TRBV7-3 to TRBJ2-3; the D is unclear. The V gene lost 4 bases and the J gene lost 10 bases, with 12 bases spanning the gap. The CDR3 runs 12 residues. Germline loops: CDR1 SGHTA, CDR2 FQGTGA. CDR3 bases: TGTGCCAGCAGCTCCGATCGATCGGCGCAGTATTTT. It specifies CASSSDRSAQYF.

This clone was counted a single time. CDR3 nucleotide sequence: TGTGCCAGCACCCTTAGCGGGAGGGACCACGAGCAGTACTTC. Translation gives CASTLSGRDHEQYF. This chain joins TRBV7-9 and TRBJ2-7; 11 bases map to TRBD2. This CDR3 contains 14 residues. The J segment lost 5 bases and the V segment lost 7 bases, leaving 7 bases of the junction unmatched. The germline CDR1 and CDR2 sequences are SEHNR and FQNEAQ (reference sequence).

V and J are TRBV9 and TRBJ2-1, with D perhaps matching TRBD2 (5 bases). V was pared by 4 bases and J by 6 bases, with 11 bases between. CDR3 size: 13 residues. Germline CDR1 SGDLS, CDR2 YYNGEE. CDR3 amino acids: CASSLAHSNEQFF. In DNA, the CDR3 is TGTGCCAGCAGCCTAGCCCATTCCAATGAGCAGTTCTTC.

This sequence joins TRBV19 and TRBJ2-5; 7 bases map to TRBD2. V lost 2 bases and J lost 7; bases outside the gene matches: 7. Germline lookup yields CDR1 LNHDA and CDR2 SQIVND (reference sequence). The CDR3 contains 14 residues. The CDR3 reads CASSIPGGGGTQYF. In DNA form, the CDR3 reads TGTGCCAGTAGTATACCGGGGGGTGGAGGGACCCAGTACTTC.

The V call is TRBV29-1, the J call TRBJ2-1; the match to TRBD2 covers 11 bases. Trimming at V came to 5 bases and at J to 8 bases, leaving 5 bases not matched to a gene. The CDR3 runs to 13 residues. From germline, CDR1 is SQVTM and CDR2 ANQGSEA. CDR3 DNA: TGCAGCGTTACTAGCGGGAGTGCGTATGAGCAGTTCTTC. It yields the protein CSVTSGSAYEQFF.